The next 32 T cell receptor beta chains were all read from a single sample in a study of OX40 agonist ivuxolimab in advanced cancers. Profiling relied on immunoSEQ multiplex PCR, and the TCRdb table lists in-frame clones only, not all of them. The sample records about 60,000 clones, roughly 80% being singletons. Sequenced here: CD4+ or CD8+ T cells sorted from blood, sampled in a trial of the OX40 agonist ivuxolimab. The receptors originated from an adult with an advanced solid tumor such as melanoma, head and neck, liver or kidney cancer.

V gene TRBV9 combines with J gene TRBJ1-2; weak D call: TRBD1 (5 bases). Germline V gene lookup returns CDR1 SGDLS and CDR2 YYNGEE. The CDR3 length is 17 residues. Trimming removed 3 bases at V and 3 bases at J, with 21 bases between. CDR3 in amino acids: CASSAPQPQRQHYGYTF. CDR3 DNA sequence: TGTGCCAGCAGCGCCCCCCAACCCCAACGACAGCACTATGGCTACACCTTC.

The chain couples TRBV5-4 to TRBJ1-4; D is unresolved. The V end lost 0 bases, the J end lost 3 bases, and 6 bases lay between the germline ends. The germline V gene encodes CDR1 SGHNT and CDR2 YYREEE (reference sequence). The CDR3 has 14 amino acids. CDR3 sequence: CASSLGTANEKLFF. CDR3 coding DNA: TGTGCCAGCAGCTTGGGGACGGCTAATGAAAAACTGTTTTTT.

The V gene is TRBV7-2, the J gene TRBJ2-7; D may correspond to TRBD1 or TRBD2 (5 bases each). The CDR3 is made up of 13 amino acids. Germline CDR1 reads SGHTA; CDR2 reads FQGNSA. V lost 6 bases and J 7 bases, leaving 16 bases between the germline ends. CDR3 DNA sequence: TGTGCCAGCAGTCCTATTCGGGGCAGAGAGCAGTACTTC. Amino acids: CASSPIRGREQYF.

CDR3 loop: CSVGRGGTEAFF. CDR3 sequence (DNA): TGCAGCGTTGGCAGGGGTGGCACTGAAGCTTTCTTT. The rearrangement uses TRBV29-1 and TRBJ1-1, with D perhaps TRBD1 (6 bases). The length of the CDR3 is 12 residues. V was cut by 4 bases and J by 4 bases, with 10 bases left in between. The germline V gene encodes CDR1 SQVTM and CDR2 ANQGSEA.

The rearrangement joins TRBV5-1 to TRBJ1-3; D unresolved. CDR1 and CDR2 (germline): SGHRS, YFSETQ. CDR3 length equals 13 residues. With 4 bases removed from V and 2 bases from J, the gap between germline ends came to 7 bases. The CDR3 DNA reads as TGCGCCAGCAGCCCCCGACCTGGAAACACCATATATTTT. It is translated as CASSPRPGNTIYF.

The chain carries TRBV7-6 and TRBJ2-1, with 7 nucleotides matching TRBD2. The length of the CDR3 is 16 residues. Germline CDR1 reads SGHVS; CDR2 reads FNYEAQ. The V gene end was trimmed by 0 bases and the J gene end by 1 base; junction bases not matched to a gene: 3. As DNA, the CDR3 is TGTGCCAGCAGCTTAGCCATACTAGCGTCCTACAATGAGCAGTTCTTC. This codes for CASSLAILASYNEQFF.

This clone appeared a single time. CDR3: CASSLVSEAYNEQFF. The DNA of the CDR3 is TGCGCCAGCAGCTTGGTTTCTGAAGCCTACAATGAGCAGTTCTTC. This chain uses TRBV5-1 with TRBJ2-1, with D hard to call. CDR1 SGHRS and CDR2 YFSETQ come from the germline V gene. CDR3 length equals 15 residues. V was shortened by 0 bases and J by 2 bases, with 9 bases between the two germline ends.

The gene calls are TRBV4-2 and TRBJ2-2; D gene uncertain. V lost 3 bases and J lost 4, with 12 bases in between. The CDR3 covers 15 residues. Germline CDR1 and CDR2: LGHNA and YNFKEQ. The CDR3 DNA is TGTGCCAGCAGCCAGGGCTTCTTAAGCACCGGGGAGCTGTTTTTT. It codes for CASSQGFLSTGELFF.

The V and J genes are TRBV7-8 and TRBJ2-1; D remains ambiguous. Germline lookup yields CDR1 SGHVS and CDR2 FQNEAQ. Trimming shortened V by 5 bases and J by 5 bases, and 10 bases separated the two germline ends. The CDR3 has 13 residues. The CDR3 protein is CASSITRDNEQFF. Written as DNA, the CDR3 is TGTGCCAGCAGCATAACCCGGGACAATGAGCAGTTCTTC.

V is TRBV7-6 and J is TRBJ1-1; 9 nucleotides align to TRBD1. The CDR3 contains 15 residues. J was trimmed by 1 base and V by 5 bases; bases with no gene match: 5. CDR1 and CDR2 from the germline V gene are SGHVS and FNYEAQ. CDR3 in DNA: TGTGCCAGCAGCAAAGGACAGGGGCCGAACACTGAAGCTTTCTTT. The encoded protein is CASSKGQGPNTEAFF.

The rearrangement uses TRBV4-1 and TRBJ1-1; 7 positions agree with TRBD1. The CDR3 sequence is 15 residues long. V gave up 1 base and J gave up 1 base; unmatched junction bases: 3. Looked up from germline, CDR1 is MGHRA and CDR2 is YSYEKL. CDR3 residues: CASSQVDRENTEAFF. For the CDR3, the DNA is TGCGCCAGCAGCCAAGTCGACAGGGAGAACACTGAAGCTTTCTTT.

The chain is built from TRBV7-2 and TRBJ1-1; D is perhaps TRBD1 (6 bases). Per germline, CDR1 SGHTA and CDR2 FQGNSA. V was shortened by 5 bases and J by 11 bases, with 15 bases between the two germline ends. This CDR3 contains 12 residues. CDR3 DNA: TGTGCCAGCAGCGCCGAAGGGACAAACGCTTTCTTT. It encodes CASSAEGTNAFF.

The chain combines TRBV10-3 with TRBJ1-1; TRBD1 is a possible D gene (5 bases). V was trimmed by 0 bases and J by 3 bases, leaving 8 bases between them. In germline, CDR1 is ENHRY, CDR2 SYGVKD. The length of the CDR3 is 14 residues. For the CDR3, the DNA is TGTGCCATCAGTGAGTCGGGGGGAGACACTGAAGCTTTCTTT. It codes for CAISESGGDTEAFF.

The table lists this clone with a count of one. V usage is TRBV18 and J usage is TRBJ1-5; tentative D call: TRBD1 (6 bases). The CDR3 is made up of 14 amino acids. V was shortened by 6 bases and J by 3 bases, with 12 bases between the two germline ends. The germline V gene has CDR1 KGHSH and CDR2 LQKENI. The CDR3 DNA reads as TGTGCCAGCTCGCCCGGGACACTCAATCAGCCCCAGCATTTT. Translated: CASSPGTLNQPQHF.

V is TRBV6-1 and J is TRBJ1-2; D gene unclear. Trimming shortened V by 5 bases and J by 3 bases, and 7 bases separated the two germline ends. CDR3 length: 12 residues. CDR1 is MNHNS and CDR2 is SASEGT in the germline V gene. The CDR3 loop is CASSPSDYGYTF. CDR3 sequence (DNA): TGTGCCAGCAGTCCCTCCGACTATGGCTACACCTTC.

The chain combines TRBV18 with TRBJ2-5; D remains ambiguous. This CDR3 spans 8 amino acids. V dropped 3 bases and J dropped 13 bases, with 3 bases sitting between them. Germline-derived CDR1 and CDR2 are KGHSH and LQKENI. This CDR3 reads CASSPLYF. CDR3 DNA sequence: TGTGCCAGCTCACCCCTGTACTTC.

The rearrangement joins TRBV4-2 to TRBJ1-2, with D hard to call. The germline V gene has CDR1 LGHNA and CDR2 YNFKEQ. The CDR3 is 13 residues long. Trimming removed 3 bases at V and 5 bases at J, with 10 bases between. The CDR3 DNA follows: TGTGCCAGCAGCCAGGGGATAGTTTATGGCTACACCTTC. Its translation is CASSQGIVYGYTF.

This clone was seen once. The chain carries TRBV5-6 and TRBJ2-1; D possibly corresponds to TRBD1 (6 bases). The V end lost 4 bases, the J end lost 2 bases, and 13 bases lay between the germline ends. This CDR3 spans 15 amino acids. From germline, CDR1 is SGHDT and CDR2 YYEEEE. The CDR3 DNA reads as TGTGCCAGCAGCCAGGGGTCCCGGCCCTACAATGAGCAGTTCTTC. Encoded protein: CASSQGSRPYNEQFF.

A word on this clone: The junction departs from germline at one end; a sequencing error may be responsible. V gene TRBV5-1 combines with J gene TRBJ2-1, with D hard to call. This CDR3 has 11 residues. In germline, CDR1 is SGHRS, CDR2 YFSETQ. The chain's CDR3 is CASRDGREQLF. CDR3 nucleotides: TGCGCCAGTAGGGATGGACGAGAGCAGCTCTTC.

In its sample, this clone was seen once. This chain connects TRBV2 to TRBJ1-1; D not certain. Trimming shortened V by 5 bases and J by 3 bases, and 4 bases separated the two germline ends. Germline CDR1 SNHLY, CDR2 FYNNEI. The CDR3 totals 11 residues. CDR3: CASSTYTEAFF. The CDR3 coding sequence is TGTGCCAGCAGTACATACACTGAAGCTTTCTTT.

The CDR3 bases are TGTGCCAGCAGCTCTCAGGGGGCAGATACGCAGTATTTT. Its translation: CASSSQGADTQYF. The chain combines TRBV7-3 with TRBJ2-3; TRBD1 aligns across 7 bases. The CDR3 totals 13 residues. V dropped 4 bases and J dropped 4; count of bases not matched to a gene: 2. The germline V gene encodes CDR1 SGHTA and CDR2 FQGTGA.

This clone came up a few times. This chain connects TRBV28 to TRBJ1-2; 11 nucleotides align to TRBD1. Germline CDR1 reads MDHEN; CDR2 reads SYDVKM. V was clipped by 6 bases and J by 0 bases; unmatched bases: 9. There are 17 residues in the CDR3. The CDR3 is CASSSRDRGVANYGYTF. The DNA for the CDR3 is TGTGCCAGCAGCTCACGGGACAGGGGGGTGGCTAACTATGGCTACACCTTC.

The V gene is TRBV4-1, the J gene TRBJ2-3, with a possible D match to TRBD2 (6 bases). The CDR3 contains 16 residues. V shed 4 bases and J shed 0 bases, with 14 bases lying between them. The germline V gene has CDR1 MGHRA and CDR2 YSYEKL. For the CDR3, the DNA is TGCGCCAGCAGCCCAAGAGGGACTGAGAGCACAGATACGCAGTATTTT. Translated, it gives CASSPRGTESTDTQYF.

The CDR3: CASSFGTIDTQYF. Here the CDR3 DNA reads TGCGCCAGCAGCTTCGGGACTATAGATACGCAGTATTTT. This sequence joins TRBV5-1 and TRBJ2-3, with 7 bases lining up with TRBD2. V dropped 2 bases and J dropped 5; count of bases not matched to a gene: 2. CDR3 length equals 13 residues. CDR1 and CDR2 from the germline V gene are SGHRS and YFSETQ.

This chain joins TRBV7-2 and TRBJ2-7; D is possibly TRBD1 (6 bases). With 1 base removed from V and 7 bases from J, the gap between germline ends came to 14 bases. The CDR3 length is 14 residues. Germline loops: CDR1 SGHTA, CDR2 FQGNSA. The CDR3 sequence: CASSLEVRGWEQYF. The CDR3 DNA sequence: TGTGCCAGCAGCTTAGAAGTCAGGGGATGGGAGCAGTACTTC.

The gene calls are TRBV6-5 and TRBJ1-3; D is undetermined. Germline V gene sequence: CDR1 MNHEY, CDR2 SVGAGI. The CDR3 covers 12 residues. The V end was cut by 5 bases, the J end by 1 base, with 3 bases between. The CDR3 is CASSGSGNTIYF. CDR3 nucleotide sequence: TGTGCCAGCAGTGGGTCTGGAAACACCATATATTTT.

This clone was counted once. This chain connects TRBV4-1 to TRBJ1-2; D uncertain. Trimming left V 1 base short and J 4 bases short, with 10 bases between. The CDR3 totals 14 residues. Germline assignment: CDR1 MGHRA and CDR2 YSYEKL. The CDR3 coding sequence is TGCGCCAGCAGCCAAGCAGTTGCGTCCTATGGCTACACCTTC. Translation gives CASSQAVASYGYTF.

This clone was counted between two and nine times. The chain links TRBV6-4 to TRBJ2-7; D gene unclear. The CDR3 consists of 13 residues. Germline CDR1 reads MRHNA; CDR2 reads SNTAGT. The V and J ends lost 11 bases and 3 bases respectively, with 17 bases between them. For the CDR3, the DNA is TGTGCCTTACGATTGGGGAAAATCTACGAGCAGTACTTC. Protein product: CALRLGKIYEQYF.

This clone was detected only once. The rearrangement joins TRBV10-3 to TRBJ1-1; D possibly corresponds to TRBD1 (5 bases). Trimming removed 6 bases at V and 2 bases at J, with 10 bases between. CDR1 is ENHRY, CDR2 SYGVKD, per germline. The CDR3 extends over 13 amino acids. The CDR3 DNA follows: TGTGCCATCAGAATTCAGGGAAACACTGAAGCTTTCTTT. This encodes CAIRIQGNTEAFF.

V usage is TRBV21-1 and J usage is TRBJ2-7; whether TRBD2, the table's D call, matches the DNA was not checked. TRBV21-1 is recorded as a pseudogene. CDR3 length: 14 amino acids. DNA for the CDR3: TGTGCCAGCAGCAAACTAGAAAACTCCTACGAGCAGTACGTC. Translating gives CASSKLENSYEQYV.

This sequence joins TRBV2 and TRBJ2-3; TRBD2 agrees at 7 bases. This CDR3 region has 16 residues. Germline CDR1 reads SNHLY; CDR2 reads FYNNEI. V was pared by 6 bases and J by 0 bases, with 9 bases of the junction left unmatched. This chain's CDR3 is CASSKTLATSTDTQYF. CDR3 nucleotides: TGTGCCAGCAGCAAAACACTAGCGACTAGCACAGATACGCAGTATTTT.

The gene calls are TRBV19 and TRBJ1-3, with 7 positions matching TRBD1. The V gene's germline CDR1 is LNHDA and CDR2 SQIVND (reference sequence). The CDR3 consists of 16 residues. V shed 4 bases, J shed 0 bases, and the junction held 6 bases outside the gene matches. Here the CDR3 reads CASSTGTVRSGNTIYF. CDR3 in DNA: TGTGCCAGTAGTACCGGGACAGTACGCTCTGGAAACACCATATATTTT.